This TCR beta chain was profiled in a study of shared clonotypes between healthy human individuals. This CDR3 spans 14 amino acids. V was cut by 6 bases and J by 0 bases, with 11 bases left in between. Germline loops: CDR1 MNHNS, CDR2 SASEGT. Generated by immunoSEQ multiplex PCR, the TCRdb table keeps only in-frame clones and is missing some. The profile covers a few hundred thousand clones, with roughly 85% appearing a single time and approximately 12% taken by the ten largest. This receptor was identified in a woman in her 40s in good health. Some clones in this sample may be carry-over from other donors' samples. The sequenced material came from PBMCs. The chain combines TRBV6-1 with TRBJ1-1, with a tentative D call TRBD1 (5 bases). CDR3 sequence (DNA): TGTGCCAGCAGCCGACAGATGATGAACACTGAAGCTTTCTTT. This encodes CASSRQMMNTEAFF.